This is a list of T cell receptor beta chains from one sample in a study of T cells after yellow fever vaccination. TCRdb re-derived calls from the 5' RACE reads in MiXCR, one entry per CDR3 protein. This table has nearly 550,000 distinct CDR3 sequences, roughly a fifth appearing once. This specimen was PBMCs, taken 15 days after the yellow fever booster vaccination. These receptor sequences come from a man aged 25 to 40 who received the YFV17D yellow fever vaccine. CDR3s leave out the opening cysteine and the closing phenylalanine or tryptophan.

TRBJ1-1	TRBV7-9	ASSLGRTGAMNTEAF
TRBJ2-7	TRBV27	ASSLTGQGFYEQY
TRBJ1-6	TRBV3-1	ASSPTGPDSPLH
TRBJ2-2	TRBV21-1	ASSTRQTTSNTGELF
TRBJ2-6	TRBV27	ATGRGTGANVLT
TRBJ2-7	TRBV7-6	ASSISGSIVHEQY
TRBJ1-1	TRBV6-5	ASSNQRRYTEAF
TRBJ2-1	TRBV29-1	SVEGLAGTEGEQF
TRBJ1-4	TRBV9	ASSVAGRAGEKLF
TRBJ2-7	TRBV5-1	ASSAQGLPAYEQY
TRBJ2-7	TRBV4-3	ASSHRTNYEQY
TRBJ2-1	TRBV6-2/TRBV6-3	ASRPNSPEQF
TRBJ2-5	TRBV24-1	ATSDSLGGETQY
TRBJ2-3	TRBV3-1	ASSTRDTPDTQY
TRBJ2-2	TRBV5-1	ASRGSPDTGELF
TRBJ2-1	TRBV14	ASSQVATSYNEQF
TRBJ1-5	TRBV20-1	SARDMEGGWSNQPQH
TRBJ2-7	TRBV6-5	ASSYSGRGQGSYEQY
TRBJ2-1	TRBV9	ASSVVPGYNEQF
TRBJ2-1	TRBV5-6	ASSFGRARPYNEQF
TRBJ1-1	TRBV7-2	ASKGINTEAF
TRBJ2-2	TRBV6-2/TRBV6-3	ASSFGVNTGELF
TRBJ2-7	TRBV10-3	AIRQGLAAGGREQY
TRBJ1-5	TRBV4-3	ASSQDRIGNQPQH
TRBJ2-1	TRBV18	ASSPAGGLNPQF
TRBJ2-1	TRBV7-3	ASSPAAIGNVEQF
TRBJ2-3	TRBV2	ASSVSRSTDTQY
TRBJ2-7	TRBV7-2	ASSYRSRAGDEQY
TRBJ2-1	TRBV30	AWRASGKEQF
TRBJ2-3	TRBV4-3	ASSQVGLAGVTDTQY
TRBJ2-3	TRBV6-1	ASTLAGGEKTQY
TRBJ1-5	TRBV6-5	ASSYAGDNQPQH
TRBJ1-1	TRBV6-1	ATDPLTGGGTEAF
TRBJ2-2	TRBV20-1	SAPRTGAGGELF
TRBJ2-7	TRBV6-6	AHSQGSYEQY
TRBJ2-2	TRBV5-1	ASSPTGGLNTGELF
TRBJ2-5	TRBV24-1	ATRRGTGVQETQY
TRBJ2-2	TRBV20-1	SARASLAGGHTGELF
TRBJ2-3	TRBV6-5	ASSYSPSPRGTDTQY